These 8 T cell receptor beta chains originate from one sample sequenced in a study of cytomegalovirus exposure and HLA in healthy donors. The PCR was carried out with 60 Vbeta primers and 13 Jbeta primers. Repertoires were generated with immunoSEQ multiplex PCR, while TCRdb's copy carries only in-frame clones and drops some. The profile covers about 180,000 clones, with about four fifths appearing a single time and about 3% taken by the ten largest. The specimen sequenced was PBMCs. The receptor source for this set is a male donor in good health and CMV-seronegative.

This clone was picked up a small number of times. The CDR3 region has the DNA TGTGCCAGCAGTTACTCCGGGACAGGGGGCACGCCCCAGCATTTT. It translates to CASSYSGTGGTPQHF. V usage is TRBV27 and J usage is TRBJ1-5, with 12 bases aligning to TRBD1. The germline gives CDR1 MNHEY, CDR2 SMNVEV (reference sequence). J gave up 9 bases and V 4 bases, and 7 bases lay outside the gene matches. The CDR3 has 15 amino acids.

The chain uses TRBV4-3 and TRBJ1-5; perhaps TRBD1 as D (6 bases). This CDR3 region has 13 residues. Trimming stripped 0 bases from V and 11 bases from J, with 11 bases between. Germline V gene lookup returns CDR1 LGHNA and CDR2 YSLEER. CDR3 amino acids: CASSQDPGEAQHF. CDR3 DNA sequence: TGCGCCAGCAGCCAAGACCCAGGGGAAGCCCAGCATTTT.

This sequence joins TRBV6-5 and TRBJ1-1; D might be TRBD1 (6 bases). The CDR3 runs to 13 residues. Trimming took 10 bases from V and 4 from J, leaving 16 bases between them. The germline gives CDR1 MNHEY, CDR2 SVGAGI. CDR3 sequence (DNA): TGTGCCACCGAGTTGGTCAGGGGCACTGAAGCTTTCTTT. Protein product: CATELVRGTEAFF.

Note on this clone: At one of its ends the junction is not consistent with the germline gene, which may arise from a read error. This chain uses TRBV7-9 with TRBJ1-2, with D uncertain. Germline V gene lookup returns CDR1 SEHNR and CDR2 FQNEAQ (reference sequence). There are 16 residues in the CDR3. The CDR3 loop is CSSSLGAGLSVYGYTF. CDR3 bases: TGTTCCAGCAGCTTAGGTGCAGGTTTATCAGTTTATGGCTACACCTTC.

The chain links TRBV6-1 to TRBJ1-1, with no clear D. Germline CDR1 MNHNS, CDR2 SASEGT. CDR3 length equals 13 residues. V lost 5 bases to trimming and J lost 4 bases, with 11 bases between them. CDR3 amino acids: CASSLSFRTEAFF. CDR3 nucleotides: TGTGCCAGCAGTCTGAGTTTCCGCACTGAAGCTTTCTTT.

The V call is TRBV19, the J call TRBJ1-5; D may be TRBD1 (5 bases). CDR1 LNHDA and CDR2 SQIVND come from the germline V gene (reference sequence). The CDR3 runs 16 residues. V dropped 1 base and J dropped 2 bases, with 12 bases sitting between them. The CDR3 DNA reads TGTGCCAGTAGTATAGGGGGCGGAGTGGGCAATCAGCCCCAGCATTTT. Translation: CASSIGGGVGNQPQHF.

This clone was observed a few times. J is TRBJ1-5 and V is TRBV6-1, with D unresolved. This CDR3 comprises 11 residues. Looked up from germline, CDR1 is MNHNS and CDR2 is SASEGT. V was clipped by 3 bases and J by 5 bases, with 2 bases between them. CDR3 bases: TGTGCCAGCAGTGACTATCAGCCCCAGCATTTT. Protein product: CASSDYQPQHF.

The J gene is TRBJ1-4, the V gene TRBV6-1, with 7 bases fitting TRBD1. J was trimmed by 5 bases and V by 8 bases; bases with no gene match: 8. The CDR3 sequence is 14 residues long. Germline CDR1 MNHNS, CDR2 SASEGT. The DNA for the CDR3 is TGTGCCAGCGTACAGGGGTCCTTCAATGAAAAACTGTTTTTT. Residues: CASVQGSFNEKLFF.